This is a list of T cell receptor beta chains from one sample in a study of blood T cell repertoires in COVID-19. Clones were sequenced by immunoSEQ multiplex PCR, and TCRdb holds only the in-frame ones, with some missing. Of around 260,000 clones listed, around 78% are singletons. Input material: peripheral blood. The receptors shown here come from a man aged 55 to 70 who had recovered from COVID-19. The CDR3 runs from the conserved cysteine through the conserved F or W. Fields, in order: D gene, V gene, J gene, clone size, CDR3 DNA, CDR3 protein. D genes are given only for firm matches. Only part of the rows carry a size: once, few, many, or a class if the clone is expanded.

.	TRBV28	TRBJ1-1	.	TGTGCCAGCGCAATTTGGCGGGGAGGTAAGACTGAAGCTTTCTTT	CASAIWRGGKTEAFF
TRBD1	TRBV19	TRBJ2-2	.	TGTGCCAGTAGTATGGGGACAGGGGGCCCCAACACCGGGGAGCTGTTTTTT	CASSMGTGGPNTGELFF
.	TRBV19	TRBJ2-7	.	TGTGCCAGTAGCCATGGGGTCCCGGGACAAGGATACGAGCAGTACTTC	CASSHGVPGQGYEQYF
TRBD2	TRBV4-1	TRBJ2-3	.	TGCGCCAGCAGCCAAGTATCGCCGGGGGGGGCGGATACGCAGTATTTT	CASSQVSPGGADTQYF
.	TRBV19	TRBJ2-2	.	TGTGCCAGTAGTATAGGGACACTACCGAACACCGGGGAGCTGTTTTTT	CASSIGTLPNTGELFF
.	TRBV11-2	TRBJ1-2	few	TGTGCCAGCAGCTTAGGTCAACACCTCGGCTACACCTTC	CASSLGQHLGYTF
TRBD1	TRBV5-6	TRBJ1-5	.	TGTGCCAGCAGCTTGAGGGACAGAGCGTTGGGCAATCAGCCCCAGCATTTT	CASSLRDRALGNQPQHF
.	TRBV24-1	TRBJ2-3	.	TGTGCCACCAGTGAGCCCAGGGGTACTTCTACGCAGTATTTT	CATSEPRGTSTQYF
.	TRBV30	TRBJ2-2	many	TGTGCCTGGAGCGCGAGTACCGGGGAGCTGTTTTTT	CAWSASTGELFF
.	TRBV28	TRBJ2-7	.	TGTGCCAGCAAGCTGTGGGTTGGGAGCGGGCAGTACTTC	CASKLWVGSGQYF
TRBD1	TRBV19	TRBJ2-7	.	TGTGCCAGTAGCGAAGCGCGGACAGGACCCTACGAGCAGTACTTC	CASSEARTGPYEQYF
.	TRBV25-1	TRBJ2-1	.	TGTGCCAGCACCCTTGCCGGGGACTCGCGGACGAAGGAGCAGTTCTTC	CASTLAGDSRTKEQFF
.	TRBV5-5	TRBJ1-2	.	TGTGCCAGCAGCTTGGCAGGACTTCGGGGCTACACCTTC	CASSLAGLRGYTF
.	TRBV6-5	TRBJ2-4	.	TGTGCCAGCAGCCCCGGGAGAACCAAAGGGAGCATTCAGTACTTC	CASSPGRTKGSIQYF
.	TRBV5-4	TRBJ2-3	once	TGTGCCAGCAGCTCGACCGCAGGAGGTTTGGCAGATACGCAGTATTTT	CASSSTAGGLADTQYF
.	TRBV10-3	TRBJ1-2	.	TGTGCCATCAGTGACCCCCGGGAAGGGAGAAACTATGGCTACACCTTC	CAISDPREGRNYGYTF
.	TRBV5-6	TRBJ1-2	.	TGTGCCAGCAGCTTGGACCAGCCGGGGGGGTATGGCTACACCTTC	CASSLDQPGGYGYTF
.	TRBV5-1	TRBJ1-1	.	TGCGCCAGCAGCGGAACAGGGTGGGGCGTAGAGGACACTGAAGCTTTCTTT	CASSGTGWGVEDTEAFF
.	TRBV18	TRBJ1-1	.	TGTGCCAGCTTTTCGGCCAGGGCCTTTGACACTGAAGCTTTCTTT	CASFSARAFDTEAFF
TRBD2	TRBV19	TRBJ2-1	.	TGTGCCAGTAGTAACTTAGCGGGAGGGCCTAATGAGCAGTTCTTC	CASSNLAGGPNEQFF
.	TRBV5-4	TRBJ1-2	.	TGTGCCAGCAGCTTGAATGGCGCGCCGAGGGGCTACACCTTC	CASSLNGAPRGYTF
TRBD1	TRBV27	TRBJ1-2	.	TGTGCCAGCAGTTTATCGAGGGGGACAGGGGTAAACTATGGCTACACCTTC	CASSLSRGTGVNYGYTF
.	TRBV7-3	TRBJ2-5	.	TGTGCCAGCAGCCGCACCGGGACACTCGGGGAGACCCAGTACTTC	CASSRTGTLGETQYF
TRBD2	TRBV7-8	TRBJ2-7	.	TGTGCCAGCAGCTTAGAAGGGACTAAGGACGAGCAGTACTTC	CASSLEGTKDEQYF
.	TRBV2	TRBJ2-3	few	TGTGCCAGCAGTGAAGTGGGGGGGCGCCTCGCAGATACGCAGTATTTT	CASSEVGGRLADTQYF
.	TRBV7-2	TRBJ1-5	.	TGTGCCAGCAGCTTAGACGCCGGAGGCAATCAGCCCCAGCATTTT	CASSLDAGGNQPQHF
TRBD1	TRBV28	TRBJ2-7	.	TGTGCCAGCAGGGACACAGGGGCAGCCTACGAGCAGTACTTC	CASRDTGAAYEQYF
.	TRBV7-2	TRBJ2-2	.	TGTGCCAGCAGCGCGGGGTTGAACACCGGGGAGCTGTTTTTT	CASSAGLNTGELFF
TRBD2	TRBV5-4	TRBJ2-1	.	TGTGCCAGCAGCCTTAGCGGGGGGGCCGCCAATGAGCAGTTCTTC	CASSLSGGAANEQFF
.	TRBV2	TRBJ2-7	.	TGTGCCAGCACGGCGGTCCTTCGCTCCTACGAGCAGTACTTC	CASTAVLRSYEQYF
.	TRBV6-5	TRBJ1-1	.	TGTGCCAGCACCTGGGGACATAACACTGAAGCTTTCTTT	CASTWGHNTEAFF
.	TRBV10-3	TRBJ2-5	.	TGTGCCATCAGTGCACAGGTGTTCCAAGAGACCCAGTACTTC	CAISAQVFQETQYF
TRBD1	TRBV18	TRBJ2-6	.	TGTGCCAGCTACGGGACAGGTTCATTCTCTGGGGCCAACGTCCTGACTTTC	CASYGTGSFSGANVLTF
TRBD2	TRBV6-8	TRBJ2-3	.	TGTGCCAGCGCCAGCGGGGGCATGGGGGATACGCAGTATTTT	CASASGGMGDTQYF
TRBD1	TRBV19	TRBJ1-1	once	TGTGCCAGTAGCAGACAGGGGGGTCTGGCCACTGAAGCTTTCTTT	CASSRQGGLATEAFF
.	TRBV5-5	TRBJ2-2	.	TGTGCCAGCAGCTCTAGAGACAGGCTGTTTTTT	CASSSRDRLFF
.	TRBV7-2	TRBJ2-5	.	TGTGCCAGCAGCTCGAGCGGAGTACGGGAGACCCAGTACTTC	CASSSSGVRETQYF